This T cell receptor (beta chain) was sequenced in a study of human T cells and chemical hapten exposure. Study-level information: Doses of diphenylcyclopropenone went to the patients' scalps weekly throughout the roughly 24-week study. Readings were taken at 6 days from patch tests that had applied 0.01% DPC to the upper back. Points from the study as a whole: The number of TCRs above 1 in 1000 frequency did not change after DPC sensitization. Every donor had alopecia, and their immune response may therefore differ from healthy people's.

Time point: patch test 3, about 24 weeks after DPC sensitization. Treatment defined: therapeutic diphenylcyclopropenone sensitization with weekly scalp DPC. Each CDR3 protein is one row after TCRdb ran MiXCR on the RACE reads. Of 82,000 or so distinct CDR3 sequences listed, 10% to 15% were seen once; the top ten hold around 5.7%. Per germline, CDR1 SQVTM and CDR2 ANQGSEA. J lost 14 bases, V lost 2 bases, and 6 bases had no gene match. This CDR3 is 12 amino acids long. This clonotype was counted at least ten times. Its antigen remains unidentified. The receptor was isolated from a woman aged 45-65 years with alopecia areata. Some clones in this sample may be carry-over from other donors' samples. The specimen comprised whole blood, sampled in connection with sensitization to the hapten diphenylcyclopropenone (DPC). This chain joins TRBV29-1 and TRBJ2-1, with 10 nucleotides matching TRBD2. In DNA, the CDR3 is TGCAGCGTTGAATTCCTAGCGGGAGCCAAGTTCTTC. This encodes CSVEFLAGAKFF.